The rows below give T cell receptor beta chains drawn from one sample of a study of blood T cell repertoires in COVID-19. The protocol was immunoSEQ multiplex PCR, while the TCRdb copy is restricted to in-frame clones and leaves out a portion. The sample contains approximately 210,000 clones, around four fifths of which appear only once. Specimen: peripheral blood. These receptor sequences come from a man between 25 and 39 years old with active or convalescent COVID-19. CDR3s include the opening cysteine and the closing phenylalanine or tryptophan. A D gene is named only where the DNA matches it firmly. The size field is filled for only some rows; it gives once, few, many or a size class.

TRBD1	TRBV6-5	NA	TRBJ1-6	CASSYSAAGGKSPLHF	TGTGCCAGCAGTTACTCTGCCGCAGGGGGAAAGTCACCCCTCCACTTT
NA	TRBV10-3	NA	TRBJ2-7	CAILQPGLRNEQYF	TGTGCCATCCTGCAACCAGGGCTCCGGAACGAGCAGTACTTC
NA	TRBV7-2	NA	TRBJ2-2	CASSLEVEGPPLSGELFF	TGTGCCAGCAGCTTAGAGGTCGAGGGCCCGCCGCTGAGCGGGGAGCTGTTTTTT
NA	TRBV7-2	NA	TRBJ2-7	CASSFTPAETYEQYF	TGTGCCAGCAGCTTTACCCCCGCGGAGACCTACGAGCAGTACTTC
TRBD1	TRBV6-6	NA	TRBJ2-3	CASSWDRGYTDTQYF	TGTGCCAGCAGCTGGGACAGGGGTTACACAGATACGCAGTATTTT
NA	TRBV6-2/TRBV6-3	NA	TRBJ2-5	CASTPRVGETQYF	TGTGCCAGCACCCCACGGGTAGGAGAGACCCAGTACTTC
TRBD1	TRBV5-1	NA	TRBJ1-5	CASSYGTGGQPQHF	TGCGCCAGCAGCTATGGGACAGGGGGCCAGCCCCAGCATTTT
TRBD2	TRBV4-2	NA	TRBJ2-1	CASSQGTSGGAGEQFF	TGTGCCAGCAGCCAGGGGACTAGCGGGGGGGCAGGCGAGCAGTTCTTC
NA	TRBV7-9	NA	TRBJ1-1	CASRGAPNTEAFF	TGTGCCAGCCGCGGGGCACCCAACACTGAAGCTTTCTTT
TRBD1	TRBV28	NA	TRBJ1-1	CASSHAQGATTEAFF	TGTGCCAGCAGTCACGCACAGGGGGCAACCACTGAAGCTTTCTTT
NA	TRBV21-1	NA	TRBJ1-6	CASSQGAFGSPLHF	TGTGCCAGCAGCCAGGGGGCCTTCGGTTCACCCCTCCACTTT
TRBD1	TRBV6-4	NA	TRBJ1-2	CASSMGQGHGYTF	TGTGCCAGCAGTATGGGACAGGGACACGGCTACACCTTC
TRBD1	TRBV6-5	NA	TRBJ1-1	CASSTGDNTEAFF	TGTGCCAGCAGTACAGGGGATAACACTGAAGCTTTCTTT
TRBD1	TRBV27	few	TRBJ2-7	CASTWGAGGLREQYF	TGTGCCAGCACCTGGGGGGCAGGGGGCCTGAGAGAGCAGTACTTC
NA	TRBV12-5	NA	TRBJ1-5	CARTRGWGPQHF	TGTGCTAGAACCAGGGGCTGGGGGCCCCAGCATTTT
TRBD1	TRBV5-1	NA	TRBJ1-1	CASSPGTGERAFF	TGCGCCAGCAGCCCGGGGACAGGGGAACGGGCTTTCTTT
NA	TRBV7-2	NA	TRBJ2-4	CASSLDPQGIQYF	TGTGCCAGCAGCTTAGATCCCCAGGGCATTCAGTACTTC
NA	TRBV28	NA	TRBJ1-2	CASSIHGGYGYTF	TGTGCCAGCAGTATCCACGGAGGCTATGGCTACACCTTC
TRBD1	TRBV4-2	NA	TRBJ1-4	CASSPGQGFEKLFF	TGTGCCAGCAGCCCCGGACAGGGTTTTGAAAAACTGTTTTTT
TRBD1	TRBV5-6	NA	TRBJ1-4	CASSMTGGGDEKLFF	TGTGCCAGCAGCATGACAGGGGGCGGGGATGAAAAACTGTTTTTT
TRBD2	TRBV7-8	NA	TRBJ2-7	CASSPGREREQYF	TGTGCCAGCAGCCCGGGGCGGGAGAGGGAGCAGTACTTC
NA	TRBV28	NA	TRBJ2-7	CASRNSGIYEQYF	TGTGCCAGCAGGAACTCAGGGATCTACGAGCAGTACTTC
NA	TRBV5-5	NA	TRBJ2-3	CASSLEGRARDTQYF	TGTGCCAGCAGCTTGGAGGGCAGGGCGAGGGATACGCAGTATTTT
NA	TRBV2	NA	TRBJ2-7	CASSESRAGAEQYF	TGTGCCAGCAGTGAATCAAGGGCAGGGGCCGAGCAGTACTTC
NA	TRBV27	NA	TRBJ1-2	CASSPRSFHGYTF	TGTGCCAGCAGCCCCAGAAGTTTTCATGGCTACACCTTC
TRBD1	TRBV2	NA	TRBJ2-5	CASSYRGRQETQYF	TGTGCCAGCAGTTACAGGGGTCGCCAAGAGACCCAGTACTTC
NA	TRBV24-1	NA	TRBJ2-1	CATSVLRGGAHEQFF	TGTGCCACCAGTGTCCTTAGAGGGGGGGCCCATGAGCAGTTCTTC
NA	TRBV2	NA	TRBJ1-1	CASSELLENTEAFF	TGTGCCAGCAGTGAACTTTTAGAGAACACTGAAGCTTTCTTT
NA	TRBV19	NA	TRBJ1-5	CASSPRVGNQPQHF	TGTGCCAGTAGTCCTAGAGTGGGCAATCAGCCCCAGCATTTT
TRBD2	TRBV9	NA	TRBJ2-3	CASSVLAGGTDTQYF	TGTGCCAGCAGCGTGTTAGCGGGGGGCACAGATACGCAGTATTTT
TRBD2	TRBV19	few	TRBJ2-7	CASTPTSGSHSEQYF	TGTGCCAGTACCCCGACTAGCGGGAGCCATTCCGAGCAGTACTTC
TRBD1	TRBV10-3	NA	TRBJ2-1	CAISGDRGDNEQFF	TGTGCCATCAGTGGGGACAGGGGAGACAATGAGCAGTTCTTC
TRBD1	TRBV6-5	NA	TRBJ1-4	CASQPDRGNEKLFF	TGTGCCAGCCAACCGGACAGGGGTAATGAAAAACTGTTTTTT
TRBD1	TRBV28	NA	TRBJ1-2	CASSSLRLYNRDRDYGYTF	TGTGCCAGCAGTTCGCTAAGACTGTACAACCGGGACAGGGACTATGGCTACACCTTC
NA	TRBV9	NA	TRBJ1-6	CASSVAEGLANSPLHF	TGTGCCAGCAGCGTAGCGGAGGGGCTGGCTAATTCACCCCTCCACTTT
NA	TRBV5-5	NA	TRBJ1-1	CASSSIEGAGPGTEAFF	TGTGCCAGCAGCTCGATAGAAGGTGCGGGGCCTGGCACTGAAGCTTTCTTT
NA	TRBV24-1	NA	TRBJ2-1	CATSDQGNEQFF	TGTGCCACCAGTGATCAGGGGAATGAGCAGTTCTTC
TRBD1	TRBV5-4	NA	TRBJ1-2	CASSLRTGSLRGYTF	TGTGCCAGCAGCCTGAGGACAGGGAGTTTGCGGGGCTACACCTTC
TRBD1	TRBV27	few	TRBJ2-3	CASSLSTGRDTQYF	TGTGCCAGCAGTTTGTCGACAGGGCGGGATACGCAGTATTTT
TRBD1	TRBV30	once	TRBJ1-4	CAWTQGFSSAPEKLFF	TGTGCCTGGACACAGGGGTTCTCTTCGGCGCCCGAAAAACTGTTTTTT
TRBD1	TRBV18	NA	TRBJ1-5	CASSPRTGVGQPQHF	TGTGCCAGCTCACCACGGACAGGGGTTGGACAGCCCCAGCATTTT
TRBD1	TRBV9	once	TRBJ2-5	CASSVSAERYRGAQYF	TGTGCCAGCAGCGTCTCGGCCGAAAGATACAGGGGGGCCCAGTACTTC
TRBD1	TRBV4-3	NA	TRBJ1-1	CASSHSSGQGDPAFF	TGCGCCAGCAGCCACTCATCCGGACAGGGTGACCCAGCTTTCTTT
NA	TRBV18	NA	TRBJ1-5	CASSPPGRVNQPQHF	TGTGCCAGCTCACCACCCGGGAGGGTTAATCAGCCCCAGCATTTT
NA	TRBV2	NA	TRBJ2-5	CASSPEAGYQETQYF	TGTGCCAGCAGTCCAGAGGCAGGGTACCAAGAGACCCAGTACTTC
TRBD1	TRBV15	NA	TRBJ2-7	CATSRGIGTAYEQYF	TGTGCCACCAGCAGAGGTATAGGGACAGCCTACGAGCAGTACTTC
NA	TRBV5-4	NA	TRBJ2-7	CASTSPLNEQYF	TGTGCCAGCACCTCCCCACTTAACGAGCAGTACTTC
TRBD2	TRBV10-3	NA	TRBJ2-5	CAIRGTSGGETQYF	TGTGCCATCAGAGGGACTAGCGGGGGGGAGACCCAGTACTTC
NA	TRBV5-6	NA	TRBJ1-4	CASSLGVPRATNEKLFF	TGTGCCAGCAGCCTCGGGGTACCCAGAGCAACTAATGAAAAACTGTTTTTT